This entry lists 8 T cell receptor beta chains sequenced from one sample in a study of blood T cell repertoires in COVID-19. Libraries were prepared by immunoSEQ multiplex PCR; TCRdb keeps only in-frame clonotypes and omits some of them. The table records roughly 200,000 clones, under 90% of them present only once. Input material: PBMCs or T cells enriched from blood (not recorded which). The origin of the receptors is a young woman with acute COVID-19.

The chain uses TRBV7-9 and TRBJ1-2; no clear D. The CDR3 runs to 11 residues. V was pared by 10 bases and J by 8 bases, with 14 bases between. CDR1 is SEHNR, CDR2 FQNEAQ, per germline (reference sequence). CDR3 sequence (DNA): TGTGCCACCGACACGCTTCGGGGCTACACCTTC. This encodes CATDTLRGYTF. Filled out from reference TRBV7-9 and TRBJ1-2, the complete variable domain reads DTGVSQNPRHKITKRGQNVTFRCDPISEHNRLYWYRQTLGQGPEFLTYFQNEAQLEKSRLLSDRFSAERPKGSFSTLEIQRTEQGDSAMYLCATDTLRGYTFGSGTRLTVV.

The rearrangement joins TRBV19 to TRBJ1-5; D unresolved. The V and J ends lost 5 bases and 0 bases respectively, with 8 bases between them. Germline assignment: CDR1 LNHDA and CDR2 SQIVND (reference sequence). CDR3 length equals 14 residues. The CDR3 DNA follows: TGTGCCAGTAGTGCGACTGATAGCAATCAGCCCCAGCATTTT. Translating it yields CASSATDSNQPQHF.

The chain uses TRBV7-2 and TRBJ1-1; weak D call: TRBD1 (5 bases). Germline lookup yields CDR1 SGHTA and CDR2 FQGNSA. Trimming pared 7 bases from V and 1 base from J, leaving 13 bases between. The CDR3 sequence is 14 residues long. Here the CDR3 reads CASTFYQGNTEAFF. The DNA for the CDR3 is TGTGCCAGCACCTTCTATCAGGGGAACACTGAAGCTTTCTTT.

This clone was seen a few times. The chain recombines TRBV9 with TRBJ1-1, with 9 bases that match TRBD1. J lost 5 bases, V lost 0 bases, and 5 bases had no gene match. The germline CDR1 and CDR2 sequences are SGDLS and YYNGEE. This CDR3 has 15 residues. DNA for the CDR3: TGTGCCAGCAGCGTAGGCTCTGGGACAGGGACTGAAGCTTTCTTT. It translates to CASSVGSGTGTEAFF.

The V call is TRBV12-3 or TRBV12-4, the J call TRBJ1-2; no clear D. This CDR3 is 12 amino acids long. Trimming cost V 4 bases and J 9 bases, with 12 bases left between them. The CDR3 sequence is CASSSPHGSYTF. CDR3 DNA sequence: TGTGCCAGCAGTTCGCCCCACGGGAGCTACACCTTC.

The chain uses TRBV18 and TRBJ1-5, with D possibly TRBD1 on 6 matching bases. The CDR3 sequence is 15 residues long. The germline V gene encodes CDR1 KGHSH and CDR2 LQKENI. V was pared by 3 bases and J by 3 bases, with 12 bases between. CDR3 in DNA: TGTGCCAGCTCACCGACAGGTTCTTTCAATCAGCCCCAGCATTTT. Translating it yields CASSPTGSFNQPQHF.

The rearrangement joins TRBV30 to TRBJ1-1, with TRBD1 as a possible D gene (5 bases). The germline gives CDR1 GTSNPN, CDR2 SVGIG (reference sequence). The V end was cut by 3 bases, the J end by 7 bases, with 12 bases between. There are 12 residues in the CDR3. The CDR3 DNA reads as TGTGCCTGGAGGGCACAGGCGGTTGAAGCTTTCTTT. It yields the protein CAWRAQAVEAFF.

The rearrangement links TRBV25-1 to TRBJ2-5; no reliable D call. The CDR3 has 11 amino acids. Germline V CDR1 and CDR2: MGHDK, SYGVNS. Trimming took off 5 bases at V and 4 bases at J, with 5 bases between the two ends. Written as DNA, the CDR3 is TGTGCCAGCAGTATACTAGAGACCCAGTACTTC. Translation: CASSILETQYF.